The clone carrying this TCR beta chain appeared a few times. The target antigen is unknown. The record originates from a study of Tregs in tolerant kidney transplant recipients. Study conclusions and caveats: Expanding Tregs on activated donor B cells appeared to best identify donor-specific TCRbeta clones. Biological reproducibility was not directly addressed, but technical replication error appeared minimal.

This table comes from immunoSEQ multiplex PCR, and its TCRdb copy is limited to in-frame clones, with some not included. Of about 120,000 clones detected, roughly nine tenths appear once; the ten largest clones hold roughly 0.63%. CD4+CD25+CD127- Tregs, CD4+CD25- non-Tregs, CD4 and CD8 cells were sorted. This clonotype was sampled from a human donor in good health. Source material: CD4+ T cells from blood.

This CDR3 is CASSLVDKNYGYTF. In nucleotides, the CDR3 is TGTGCCAGCAGCTTAGTAGACAAGAACTATGGCTACACCTTC. The chain employs TRBV11-2 and TRBJ1-2; no clear D. V was shortened by 1 base and J by 2 bases, with 8 bases between the two germline ends. This CDR3 spans 14 amino acids. The germline CDR1 and CDR2 sequences are SGHAT and FQNNGV.